The sequence of this T cell receptor beta chain was determined in a study of STAT5B mutations in CD4+ large granular lymphocyte leukemia. Notes on the study in general: Patient CD4-sorted repertoires looked more clonal than healthy CD4+ repertoires, even without putative leukemic clones. Compared with healthy controls (2/35), patient top clones favored TRBV06 (8/27).

Sequencing was at survey level. Profiling relied on immunoSEQ multiplex PCR, and the TCRdb table lists in-frame clones only, not all of them. The sample includes around 20,000 clones, roughly 75% seen only once; the top ten take about 4%. This CDR3 comprises 18 residues. After removal of 7 bases from V and 6 bases from J, the junction contained 15 bases not matched to a gene. The germline gives CDR1 MNHEY, CDR2 SMNVEV (reference sequence). As for this clone: Its antigen is undetermined.

The sequenced sample was CD4+ T cells from blood buffy coats. The V call is TRBV27, the J call TRBJ2-3; the match to TRBD2 covers 14 bases. This sequence was found in a human donor in good health. This CDR3 is CASTSLGLAGGGVDTQYF. DNA of the CDR3: TGTGCCAGCACCTCCTTAGGACTAGCGGGAGGTGGTGTGGATACGCAGTATTTT.